This TCR beta chain was sequenced during a study of OX40 agonist ivuxolimab in advanced cancers. In the study overall: Patients assigned to dose escalation were diagnosed with hepatocellular carcinoma, melanoma, renal cell or head and neck cancer. A mean age of roughly 60 years, range roughly 20 to 85, was recorded, and under 85% were male. General observations from the study: CD4+ and CD8+ T cells in blood underwent clonal expansion by week 6 at 0.1 to 3.0 mg/kg.

Sequencing used immunoSEQ multiplex PCR; TCRdb keeps in-frame clones, though not all of them. The sample includes about 52,000 clones, approximately 95% seen only once; the top ten take approximately 23%. Autoimmune disease history or systemic immunosuppression led to patients being barred. A single count supports this clone. Its antigen is still unknown. V was clipped by 1 base and J by 0 bases, with 10 bases between them. Per germline, CDR1 PRHDT and CDR2 FYEKMQ (reference sequence). The CDR3 is 16 residues long. This chain uses TRBV13 with TRBJ2-1; D ambiguous. Sequencing was performed on CD4+ or CD8+ T cells sorted from blood, taken in a trial of the OX40 agonist ivuxolimab. The sequence was obtained from an adult with an advanced solid tumor such as melanoma, head and neck, liver or kidney cancer. For the CDR3, the DNA is TGTGCCAGCAGCTTAGACCAACGGAGCTCCTACAATGAGCAGTTCTTC. Its translation: CASSLDQRSSYNEQFF.